Shown below are 20 T cell receptor beta chains from a single sample sequenced in a study of cytomegalovirus exposure and HLA in healthy donors. The PCR employed 60 Vbeta primers together with 13 Jbeta primers. The data were produced by immunoSEQ multiplex PCR, yet TCRdb's version contains in-frame clones alone and is incomplete. The data hold under 80,000 clones, with more than 70% observed a single time. Sequenced: PBMCs. These receptors came from a woman aged 25 to 39 in good health and CMV-seronegative.

The rearrangement joins TRBV7-9 to TRBJ2-3, with TRBD2 matching 10 bases. Germline V gene sequence: CDR1 SEHNR, CDR2 FQNEAQ (reference sequence). Losses at the gene ends were 2 bases for V and 3 bases for J; bases not matched to a gene: 8. CDR3 length equals 17 residues. As DNA, the CDR3 is TGTGCCAGCAGCTTACCCTCTAGCGGGAGTGAGACAGATACGCAGTATTTT. Its translation: CASSLPSSGSETDTQYF.

The rearrangement links TRBV30 to TRBJ1-2, with D tentatively TRBD1 (5 bases). Germline V gene sequence: CDR1 GTSNPN, CDR2 SVGIG (reference sequence). This CDR3 contains 14 residues. Trimming removed 2 bases from V and 0 bases from J, with 10 bases in between. The CDR3 spells CAWSWGGANYGYTF. CDR3 coding DNA: TGTGCCTGGAGTTGGGGGGGGGCTAACTATGGCTACACCTTC.

The chain employs TRBV7-9 and TRBJ2-4; 8 bases align to TRBD2. CDR3 length: 16 residues. The V segment lost 5 bases and the J segment 0 bases; nucleotides outside the gene matches: 6. The germline CDR1 and CDR2 sequences are SEHNR and FQNEAQ (reference sequence). The CDR3 DNA follows: TGTGCCAGCAGCCCAACTAGCGGACTAGCCAAAAACATTCAGTACTTC. As protein: CASSPTSGLAKNIQYF.

This chain uses TRBV15 with TRBJ1-4, with D unresolved. Germline CDR1 LNHNV, CDR2 YYDKDF (reference sequence). V lost 0 bases to trimming and J lost 4 bases, with 12 bases between them. CDR3 length: 16 residues. CDR3 protein: CATSRDRLRRNEKLFF. Written as DNA, the CDR3 is TGTGCCACCAGCAGAGATCGTTTGAGGCGTAATGAAAAACTGTTTTTT.

The chain recombines TRBV18 with TRBJ1-2; 8 nucleotides line up with TRBD1. The ends lost 5 bases at V and 6 bases at J; junction bases unmatched: 8. This CDR3 region has 14 residues. Germline-derived CDR1 and CDR2 are KGHSH and LQKENI. The CDR3 protein is CASSIKTGADGYTF. The CDR3 DNA reads TGTGCCAGCTCAATCAAGACAGGGGCTGATGGCTACACCTTC.

V usage is TRBV18 and J usage is TRBJ2-1; D gene ambiguous. This CDR3 spans 13 amino acids. Germline V gene sequence: CDR1 KGHSH, CDR2 LQKENI. Trimming shortened V by 6 bases and J by 8 bases, and 14 bases separated the two germline ends. The CDR3 loop is CASSDPTTDEQFF. The CDR3 nucleotides read TGTGCCAGCTCCGACCCCACCACAGATGAGCAGTTCTTC. The variable domain in full, with the rest retrieved from reference TRBV18 and TRBJ2-1, is NAGVMQNPRHLVRRRGQEARLRCSPMKGHSHVYWYRQLPEEGLKFMVYLQKENIIDESGMPKERFSAEFPKEGPSILRIQQVVRGDSAAYFCASSDPTTDEQFFGPGTRLTVL.

This clone was seen only a few times. The J gene is TRBJ2-1, the V gene TRBV7-2; D remains unclear. The V gene lost 6 bases and the J gene lost 0 bases, with 9 bases spanning the gap. Germline CDR1 is SGHTA and CDR2 is FQGNSA. The CDR3 spans 14 residues. The CDR3 DNA reads as TGTGCCAGCAGTAGAGATACCTCCTACAATGAGCAGTTCTTC. Its protein product is CASSRDTSYNEQFF.

This chain connects TRBV13 to TRBJ2-4, with D perhaps matching TRBD1 (7 bases). The V end was cut by 3 bases, the J end by 5 bases, with 17 bases between. This CDR3 is 16 amino acids long. The germline V gene encodes CDR1 PRHDT and CDR2 FYEKMQ (reference sequence). CDR3 sequence reads: CASSFYGGGIENIQYF. The CDR3 DNA reads TGTGCCAGCAGCTTCTACGGAGGGGGCATTGAAAACATTCAGTACTTC.

This clone turned up a few times. The chain couples TRBV7-2 to TRBJ2-2, with a weak D call TRBD2 (7 bases). V shed 6 bases and J shed 4 bases, with 15 bases lying between them. Germline values: CDR1 SGHTA, CDR2 FQGNSA. CDR3 length: 15 residues. The CDR3 is CASRLGGEGTGELFF. CDR3 sequence (DNA): TGTGCCAGCAGACTAGGGGGGGAGGGCACCGGGGAGCTGTTTTTT.

The chain carries TRBV4-1 and TRBJ2-3; 7 nucleotides line up with TRBD2. Germline V gene lookup returns CDR1 MGHRA and CDR2 YSYEKL. The CDR3 is made up of 16 amino acids. The V and J ends lost 0 bases and 5 bases, in that order; junction bases with no gene match: 8. This chain's CDR3 is CASSQDRGEYGDTQYF. In DNA, the CDR3 is TGCGCCAGCAGCCAAGATCGGGGGGAGTATGGAGATACGCAGTATTTT.

Only a few counts were recorded for this clone. The genes are TRBV29-1 and TRBJ1-1, with a tentative D call TRBD1 (6 bases). Germline-derived CDR1 and CDR2 are SQVTM and ANQGSEA. The CDR3 has 10 amino acids. V lost 6 bases to trimming and J lost 7 bases, with 9 bases between them. The CDR3 here is CSVMDSEAFF. The CDR3 bases are TGCAGCGTCATGGACAGTGAAGCTTTCTTT.

J is TRBJ2-5 and V is TRBV5-4; 8 nucleotides align to TRBD1. Trimming cost V 4 bases and J 3 bases; bases outside gene matches: 5. Looked up from germline, CDR1 is SGHNT and CDR2 is YYREEE (reference sequence). The CDR3 totals 14 residues. This CDR3 reads CASSPQGAEETQYF. The CDR3 DNA reads as TGTGCCAGCAGCCCCCAGGGGGCAGAAGAGACCCAGTACTTC.

The genes are TRBV6-5 and TRBJ2-2; 9 bases align to TRBD1. Trimming at V came to 2 bases and at J to 6 bases, leaving 4 bases not matched to a gene. This CDR3 is built from 15 residues. CDR1 and CDR2 (germline): MNHEY, SVGAGI. The CDR3 bases are TGTGCCAGCAGTTACGACAGGGGGGGTTCCGGGGAGCTGTTTTTT. This encodes CASSYDRGGSGELFF.

This clone appeared once. V gene TRBV19 combines with J gene TRBJ2-1, with D perhaps matching TRBD2 (6 bases). Germline lookup yields CDR1 LNHDA and CDR2 SQIVND (reference sequence). V lost 9 bases to trimming and J lost 0 bases, with 12 bases between them. CDR3 length: 14 amino acids. The CDR3 sequence is CASNLAPSYNEQFF. DNA for the CDR3: TGTGCCAGCAATCTAGCGCCCTCCTACAATGAGCAGTTCTTC.

This chain uses TRBV10-3 with TRBJ2-1, with TRBD1 matching 7 bases. The CDR3 loop spans 14 amino acids. Trimming removed 7 bases from V and 4 bases from J; junction bases left unmatched: 7. Germline values: CDR1 ENHRY, CDR2 SYGVKD. CDR3 sequence (DNA): TGTGCCATCAAGGGGGCAGGGGAATACAATGAGCAGTTCTTC. The encoded protein is CAIKGAGEYNEQFF.

The rearrangement links TRBV27 to TRBJ2-7; 7 bases map to TRBD1. The CDR3 loop spans 16 amino acids. CDR1 and CDR2 from the germline V gene are MNHEY and SMNVEV (reference sequence). Trimming at V came to 6 bases and at J to 7 bases, leaving 18 bases not matched to a gene. In DNA form, the CDR3 reads TGTGCCAGCAGCAGAAACAGGGGCCCCGGGGTGAGGGAGCAGTACGTC. Translated, it gives CASSRNRGPGVREQYV.

V usage is TRBV9 and J usage is TRBJ2-5; perhaps TRBD2 as D (6 bases). With 0 bases removed from V and 1 base from J, the gap between germline ends came to 13 bases. This CDR3 has 16 amino acids. CDR1 is SGDLS and CDR2 is YYNGEE in the germline V gene. Here the CDR3 DNA reads TGTGCCAGCAGCGTAGCGGAGGGACCATTCCAAGAGACCCAGTACTTC. As protein: CASSVAEGPFQETQYF.

The chain couples TRBV28 to TRBJ2-1; 12 positions match TRBD2. This CDR3 has 15 residues. CDR1 and CDR2 from the germline V gene are MDHEN and SYDVKM. Losses at the gene ends were 5 bases for V and 8 bases for J; bases not matched to a gene: 7. The CDR3 reads CASSQTSGRVDEQFF. The DNA of the CDR3 is TGTGCCAGCAGTCAGACTAGCGGGAGAGTCGATGAGCAGTTCTTC.

The chain recombines TRBV7-3 with TRBJ2-1, with TRBD2 identical over 7 bases. The CDR3 is 14 residues long. V lost 6 bases, J lost 3 bases, and 5 bases stayed unmatched. The germline V gene has CDR1 SGHTA and CDR2 FQGTGA. For the CDR3, the DNA is TGTGCCAGCAGTCTCGGGACTAACTACAATGAGCAGTTCTTC. Translating gives CASSLGTNYNEQFF.

The rearrangement joins TRBV27 to TRBJ2-7; a weak D match, TRBD1 (5 bases). The V and J ends lost 3 bases and 3 bases respectively, with 15 bases between them. The CDR3 runs 15 residues. Looked up from germline, CDR1 is MNHEY and CDR2 is SMNVEV (reference sequence). The CDR3 loop reads CASSFNGQFYYEQYF. In DNA, the CDR3 is TGTGCCAGCAGTTTCAACGGACAATTTTACTACGAGCAGTACTTC.